Shown below are 22 T cell receptor beta chains from a single sample sequenced in a study of blood T cell repertoires in COVID-19. The method was immunoSEQ multiplex PCR; TCRdb's version includes in-frame clones alone and lacks a portion of them. The sample holds about 220,000 clones, approximately 86% seen once. The sample comprised PBMCs or T cells enriched from blood (not recorded which). The receptors stem from a woman aged 45-65 years with acute COVID-19.

The V call is TRBV27, the J call TRBJ1-2; TRBD1 might be the D (5 bases). With 3 bases removed from V and 1 base from J, the gap between germline ends came to 18 bases. Germline V gene sequence: CDR1 MNHEY, CDR2 SMNVEV (reference sequence). The CDR3 spans 17 residues. CDR3 region: CASSFSWSRDFNYGYTF. DNA of the CDR3: TGTGCCAGCAGTTTTTCCTGGAGCAGGGACTTTAACTATGGCTACACCTTC.

The table lists this clone with a few counts. This chain joins TRBV5-4 and TRBJ1-2; TRBD1 matches 8 bases. Germline-derived CDR1 and CDR2 are SGHNT and YYREEE (reference sequence). V lost 4 bases to trimming and J lost 4 bases; unmatched junction nucleotides: 6. The length of the CDR3 is 14 residues. CDR3 loop: CASSPGQGTYGYTF. CDR3 nucleotides: TGTGCCAGCAGCCCCGGACAGGGAACCTATGGCTACACCTTC. Supplemented by reference TRBV5-4 and TRBJ1-2, the full variable domain reads ETGVTQSPTHLIKTRGQQVTLRCSSQSGHNTVSWYQQALGQGPQFIFQYYREEENGRGNFPPRFSGLQFPNYSSELNVNALELDDSALYLCASSPGQGTYGYTFGSGTRLTVV.

The rearrangement uses TRBV5-4 and TRBJ2-1; 15 bases map to TRBD2. CDR1 SGHNT and CDR2 YYREEE come from the germline V gene (reference sequence). This CDR3 is built from 19 residues. V trimming: 3 bases; J trimming: 0 bases; junction bases outside the gene matches: 7. CDR3 amino acids: CASSSGLAGGYYSYNEQFF. The CDR3 DNA reads as TGTGCCAGCAGCTCGGGACTAGCGGGAGGCTACTACTCCTACAATGAGCAGTTCTTC.

CDR3 nucleotides: TGTGCCAGCATAAGAGTTAATGAAAAACTGTTTTTT. This translates into CASIRVNEKLFF. V usage is TRBV6-5 and J usage is TRBJ1-4; unclear D gene. The germline CDR1 and CDR2 sequences are MNHEY and SVGAGI. This CDR3 is built from 12 residues. V dropped 7 bases and J dropped 4 bases, with 7 bases sitting between them.

The chain uses TRBV4-2 and TRBJ2-5, with a possible D match to TRBD2 (5 bases). Trimming took 0 bases from V and 4 from J, leaving 15 bases between them. Germline values: CDR1 LGHNA, CDR2 YNFKEQ. The CDR3 has 16 amino acids. This CDR3 is CASSQDFANRGETQYF. The CDR3 coding sequence is TGTGCCAGCAGCCAAGATTTCGCGAACCGGGGAGAGACCCAGTACTTC.

Comment on this clone: Compared with germline, one end of the junction differs, possibly owing to a read error. The rearrangement joins TRBV7-8 to TRBJ2-7; 7 bases match TRBD1. Germline V gene lookup returns CDR1 SGHVS and CDR2 FQNEAQ. The CDR3 sequence is 14 residues long. The CDR3 DNA follows: TGTGCCAGCAGCTCAGGGGGTTCATCCTCCGAGCAGTACTTC. It is translated as CASSSGGSSSEQYF.

This chain uses TRBV7-8 with TRBJ2-5, with D perhaps TRBD1 (5 bases). Per germline, CDR1 SGHVS and CDR2 FQNEAQ. V lost 2 bases and J 4 bases, leaving 17 bases between the germline ends. The CDR3 contains 16 residues. Here the CDR3 reads CASSLRGTRLGETQYF. The CDR3 DNA reads as TGTGCCAGCAGCTTAAGGGGTACCCGCCTTGGAGAGACCCAGTACTTC.

The chain employs TRBV6-2 or TRBV6-3 and TRBJ2-7, with 9 bases matching TRBD1. V shed 4 bases and J 7 bases; nucleotides not matched to a gene: 5. Germline V lookup: CDR1 MNHEY, CDR2 SVGEGT. CDR3 length: 13 amino acids. The CDR3, as DNA: TGTGCCAGCAGTTCTCTGACAGGGGGAGAGCAGTACTTC. Translated: CASSSLTGGEQYF.

CDR3 loop: CASSLAQGTVETQYF. CDR3 coding DNA: TGCGCCAGCAGCTTGGCCCAGGGGACGGTGGAGACCCAGTACTTC. The chain has TRBV5-1 and TRBJ2-5, with D perhaps matching TRBD1 (6 bases). V dropped 0 bases and J dropped 5 bases, with 14 bases sitting between them. Per the germline V gene, CDR1 is SGHRS and CDR2 is YFSETQ. The CDR3 has 15 amino acids.

This chain uses TRBV9 with TRBJ2-3, with D tentatively TRBD2 (5 bases). The CDR3 has 14 amino acids. Germline lookup yields CDR1 SGDLS and CDR2 YYNGEE. Deletions cut 2 bases from V and 5 bases from J, with 12 bases between. The CDR3 protein is CASSVRGLKDTQYF. The CDR3, as DNA: TGTGCCAGCAGCGTCAGAGGGCTCAAAGATACGCAGTATTTT.

The chain recombines TRBV20-1 with TRBJ2-1; 9 bases are a match to TRBD2. The CDR3 loop spans 17 amino acids. Germline trimming cut 3 bases from V and 3 bases from J; bases unmatched to any gene: 12. CDR1 DFQATT and CDR2 SNEGSKA come from the germline V gene (reference sequence). The CDR3 region is CSASAYSPLAGYNEQFF. The CDR3 nucleotides read TGCAGTGCTAGTGCCTACTCGCCACTAGCGGGCTACAATGAGCAGTTCTTC.

The chain combines TRBV18 with TRBJ1-6; possible D gene TRBD1, 6 bases. Trimming pared 7 bases from V and 9 bases from J, leaving 13 bases between. Germline V gene lookup returns CDR1 KGHSH and CDR2 LQKENI. The CDR3 covers 13 residues. CDR3 coding DNA: TGTGCCAGCTTCCGGGGGGCTGCTTCACCCCTCCACTTT. Translating it yields CASFRGAASPLHF.

This rearrangement joins TRBV7-2 to TRBJ2-3; the match to TRBD1 covers 8 bases. V shed 5 bases, J shed 4 bases, and the junction held 20 bases outside the gene matches. The CDR3 is 19 residues long. Per germline, CDR1 SGHTA and CDR2 FQGNSA. The CDR3 sequence: CASSLRGDRRTFQADTQYF. Here the CDR3 DNA reads TGTGCCAGCAGCCTTAGAGGGGACAGGCGCACTTTTCAAGCAGATACGCAGTATTTT. Full variable domain (remainder filled in from reference TRBV7-2 and TRBJ2-3): GAGVSQSPSNKVTEKGKDVELRCDPISGHTALYWYRQSLGQGLEFLIYFQGNSAPDKSGLPSDRFSAERTGGSVSTLTIQRTQQEDSAVYLCASSLRGDRRTFQADTQYFGPGTRLTVL.

The chain uses TRBV6-5 and TRBJ2-2, with 8 nucleotides matching TRBD1. Germline CDR1 and CDR2: MNHEY and SVGAGI. V was clipped by 6 bases and J by 2 bases; unmatched bases: 5. The CDR3 is made up of 15 amino acids. As DNA, the CDR3 is TGTGCCAGCAGCCTTCAGGGGGCAAACACCGGGGAGCTGTTTTTT. It encodes CASSLQGANTGELFF.

The chain uses TRBV30 and TRBJ2-3, with 13 bases identical to TRBD2. CDR1 and CDR2 (germline): GTSNPN, SVGIG (reference sequence). V was pared by 5 bases and J by 4 bases, with 3 bases of the junction left unmatched. CDR3 length: 14 residues. The DNA of the CDR3 is TGTGCCTGGGGACTAGCGGGAGACTCAGATACGCAGTATTTT. Translated, it gives CAWGLAGDSDTQYF.

This chain connects TRBV30 to TRBJ2-7, with D possibly TRBD2 on 5 matching bases. Germline lookup yields CDR1 GTSNPN and CDR2 SVGIG (reference sequence). The V end was cut by 3 bases, the J end by 3 bases, with 9 bases between. The length of the CDR3 is 12 residues. The CDR3 sequence is CAWSGVSYEQYF. CDR3 nucleotides: TGTGCCTGGAGCGGGGTGAGCTACGAGCAGTACTTC.

The chain couples TRBV5-1 to TRBJ2-2; no firm D call. This CDR3 has 13 amino acids. The V end lost 3 bases, the J end lost 6 bases, and 9 bases lay between the germline ends. The germline V gene has CDR1 SGHRS and CDR2 YFSETQ. This chain's CDR3 is CASSSYLPGELFF. For the CDR3, the DNA is TGCGCCAGCAGCTCCTATCTTCCCGGGGAGCTGTTTTTT.

This chain uses TRBV7-8 with TRBJ2-5; TRBD1 might be the D (7 bases). Trimming took 1 base from V and 4 from J, leaving 16 bases between them. The CDR3 has 16 amino acids. The germline CDR1 and CDR2 sequences are SGHVS and FQNEAQ. The DNA for the CDR3 is TGTGCCAGCAGCTTAGAGCCAGGGGGGTATGGAGAGACCCAGTACTTC. Translating gives CASSLEPGGYGETQYF.

V gene TRBV28 combines with J gene TRBJ1-2; TRBD1 agrees at 7 bases. Germline CDR1 MDHEN, CDR2 SYDVKM. This CDR3 has 16 residues. With V trimmed by 6 bases and J by 4 bases, 14 bases remained unmatched. CDR3 nucleotide sequence: TGTGCCAGCAGACCCCCGGGATCAGGGGGAGGCTATGGCTACACCTTC. Its translation: CASRPPGSGGGYGYTF.

The V gene is TRBV10-2, the J gene TRBJ2-1, with D perhaps TRBD1 (6 bases). The CDR3 is 15 residues long. The ends were cut back, 2 bases at V and 3 bases at J, with 11 bases in the middle. Germline CDR1 and CDR2: WSHSY and SAAADI. CDR3 amino acids: CASSELGAGYNEQFF. For the CDR3, the DNA is TGCGCCAGCAGTGAGCTGGGGGCGGGCTACAATGAGCAGTTCTTC.

The CDR3, as DNA: TGTGCCACCATGGCAGGGCACCCCTACAATGAGCAGTTCTTC. Its translation is CATMAGHPYNEQFF. The rearrangement joins TRBV24-1 to TRBJ2-1, with D perhaps matching TRBD1 (5 bases). The V gene lost 8 bases and the J gene lost 2 bases, with 12 bases spanning the gap. The CDR3 spans 14 residues. Per germline, CDR1 KGHDR and CDR2 SFDVKD.

The CDR3 sequence is CASSEEVAGVGGYTF. DNA for the CDR3: TGTGCCAGCAGTGAAGAGGTGGCAGGGGTAGGTGGCTACACCTTC. The rearrangement uses TRBV2 and TRBJ1-2; D is possibly TRBD1 (6 bases). Germline values: CDR1 SNHLY, CDR2 FYNNEI. Trimming shortened V by 1 base and J by 7 bases, and 16 bases separated the two germline ends. The CDR3 runs 15 residues.